The entry that follows covers one T cell receptor (beta chain) sequence. Data came from immunoSEQ multiplex PCR; TCRdb stores just in-frame clones and leaves some out. There are tens of thousands of clones in the sample; roughly 80% occur only once, and 8.8% lies in the top ten. As to time point: peripheral blood 6 weeks after treatment start. This specimen belongs to a study of PD-L1 blockade in urothelial cancer. Study information: Patients arrived having already received 0 to 3 prior chemotherapy regimens. The median T cell count in blood samples was more than 110,000.

Germline V gene data show CDR1 as SGHTA and CDR2 as FQGNSA. The V and J ends lost 1 base and 2 bases respectively, with 6 bases between them. The CDR3 is 13 residues long. Here the sequenced sample was PBMCs, taken around atezolizumab (anti-PD-L1) treatment. The V call is TRBV7-2, the J call TRBJ2-7; a possible D gene is TRBD1 (5 bases). This TCR came from a man in his sixties or seventies with urothelial cancer. The CDR3 DNA is TGTGCCAGCAGCTTAGACAGGACCTACGAGCAGTACTTC. It is translated as CASSLDRTYEQYF.